This note documents a single T cell receptor beta chain sequence. The authors' processing: Researchers report that nucleated cell counts were estimated from reference gene primer amplification. Using immunoSEQ multiplex PCR, the repertoire was profiled, and TCRdb retains in-frame clones only, with some absent. D and trimming were read from the DNA, whereas the V and J calls and clone size are those reported in that table. The sample carries some 250,000 clones, approximately 83% recorded once. This record comes from a study of blood T cell repertoires in COVID-19. Overall study context: Samples came from the United States, Italy and Spain, spanning acute and convalescent COVID-19.

CDR1 SGHDN and CDR2 FVKESK come from the germline V gene. V was cut by 3 bases and J by 5 bases, with 7 bases left in between. This CDR3 is 12 amino acids long. The sequence derives from a man between 45 and 60 years old with active or convalescent COVID-19. The sample was peripheral blood. V and J are TRBV14 and TRBJ1-1; possibly TRBD1 for D (5 bases). CDR3 loop: CASSHRGTEAFF. The CDR3 region has the DNA TGTGCCAGCAGCCACCGGGGGACTGAAGCTTTCTTT.